This TCR beta chain was recorded in a study of cytomegalovirus exposure and HLA in healthy donors. This clone turned up a few times. Its antigen is not known. Trimming cost V 6 bases and J 5 bases; bases outside gene matches: 9. The CDR3 is 14 amino acids. CDR1 is MDHEN and CDR2 is SYDVKM in the germline V gene. The PCR had 60 Vbeta and 13 Jbeta primers. Clones were sequenced by immunoSEQ multiplex PCR, and TCRdb holds only the in-frame ones, with some missing. The repertoire consists of 150,000 to 200,000 clones, with roughly 73% occurring once and the leading ten covering 11%. Study-level points and caveats: Researchers counted some 150 TCR beta chains as cytomegalovirus-associated.

The chain recombines TRBV28 with TRBJ1-1, with 7 bases that match TRBD1. The sample comprised PBMCs. The TCR comes from a man younger than 35 in good health and CMV-seropositive. CDR3 nucleotides: TGTGCCAGCAGACGCGACAGGGTTCAGACTGAAGCTTTCTTT. Its protein is CASRRDRVQTEAFF.